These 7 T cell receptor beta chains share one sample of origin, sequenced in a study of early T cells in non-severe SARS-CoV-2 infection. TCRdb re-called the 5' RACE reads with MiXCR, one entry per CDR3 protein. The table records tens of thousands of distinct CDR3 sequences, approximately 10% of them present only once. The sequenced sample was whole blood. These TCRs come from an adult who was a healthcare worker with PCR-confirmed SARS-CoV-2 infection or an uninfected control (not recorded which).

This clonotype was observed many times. Written as DNA, the CDR3 is TGTGCCAGCAGAACGACAGGGTCGGGAGAACAGCCCCAGCATTTT. Its translation: CASRTTGSGEQPQHF. The V gene is TRBV6-2 or TRBV6-3, the J gene TRBJ1-5; 7 nucleotides align to TRBD1. V shed 6 bases, J shed 7 bases, and the junction held 12 bases outside the gene matches. Germline CDR1 is MNHEY and CDR2 is SVGEGT. CDR3 size: 15 residues.

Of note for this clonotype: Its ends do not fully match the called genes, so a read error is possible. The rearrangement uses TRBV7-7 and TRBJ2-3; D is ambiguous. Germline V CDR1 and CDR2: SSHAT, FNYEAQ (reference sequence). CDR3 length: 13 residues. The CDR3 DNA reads TGTGCTAGCAGCCGTGCTGGTATGGATACGCAGTATTTT. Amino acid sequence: CASSRAGMDTQYF.

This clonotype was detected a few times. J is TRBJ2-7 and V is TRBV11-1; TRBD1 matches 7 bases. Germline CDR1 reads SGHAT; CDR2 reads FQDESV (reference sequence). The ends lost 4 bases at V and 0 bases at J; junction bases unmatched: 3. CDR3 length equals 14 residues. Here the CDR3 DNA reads TGTGCCAGCAGCTCGGGACAGTTCTCCTACGAGCAGTACTTC. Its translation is CASSSGQFSYEQYF.

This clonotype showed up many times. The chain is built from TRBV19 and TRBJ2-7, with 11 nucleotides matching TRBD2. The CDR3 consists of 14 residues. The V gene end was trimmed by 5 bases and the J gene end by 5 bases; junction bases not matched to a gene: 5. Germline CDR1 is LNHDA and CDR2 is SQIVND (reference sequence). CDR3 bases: TGTGCCAGTAGTGTAGCGGGAGGGCCGAACGAGCAGTACTTC. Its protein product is CASSVAGGPNEQYF. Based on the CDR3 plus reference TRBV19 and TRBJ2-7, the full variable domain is DGGITQSPKYLFRKEGQNVTLSCEQNLNHDAMYWYRQDPGQGLRLIYYSQIVNDFQKGDIAEGYSVSREKKESFPLTVTSAQKNPTAFYLCASSVAGGPNEQYFGPGTRLTVT.

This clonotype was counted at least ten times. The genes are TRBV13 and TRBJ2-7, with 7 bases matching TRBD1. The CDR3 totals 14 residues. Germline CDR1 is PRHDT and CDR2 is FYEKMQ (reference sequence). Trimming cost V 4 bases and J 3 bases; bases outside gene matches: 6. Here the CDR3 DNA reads TGTGCCAGCAGCTCCCGGGACAGCCACTACGAGCAGTACTTC. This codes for CASSSRDSHYEQYF.

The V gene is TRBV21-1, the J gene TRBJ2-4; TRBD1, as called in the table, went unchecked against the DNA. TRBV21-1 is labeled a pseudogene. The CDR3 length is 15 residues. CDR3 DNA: TGTGCCAGCAGCGGGCGAAGATGGCTCCGGGACAGGGTTTTATTC. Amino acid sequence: CASSGRRWLRDRVLF.

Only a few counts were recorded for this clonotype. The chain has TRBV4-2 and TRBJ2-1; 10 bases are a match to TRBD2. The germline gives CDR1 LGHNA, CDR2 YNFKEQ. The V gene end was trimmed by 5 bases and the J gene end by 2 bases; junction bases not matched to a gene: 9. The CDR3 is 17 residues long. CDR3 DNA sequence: TGTGCCAGCAGCTTGAGGCTAGCGGGAGAAACCTACAATGAGCAGTTCTTC. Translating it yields CASSLRLAGETYNEQFF.